A selection of T cell receptor beta chains follows, all from one sample in a study of T cells in Graves' hyperthyroidism and ophthalmopathy. TCRdb fed the multiplex PCR reads into MiXCR, producing one record per CDR3 protein. The top ten hold around a third of the sample, which has approximately 600,000 distinct CDR3 sequences, more than 20% seen once. The sample taken for sequencing was blood. The origin of the receptors is a man younger than 45 with Graves' ophthalmopathy. Each CDR3 is given with its conserved first and last residue. D genes are given only for firm matches. Rows give clone size only sometimes, using once, few, many, or a class for an expanded clone.

TRBV7-6	few	TRBJ2-7	TRBD1	TGTGCCAGCAGCTTACCGGGACAGATCAACGAGCAGTACTTC	CASSLPGQINEQYF
TRBV7-2	few	TRBJ2-7	TRBD2	TGTGCCAGCAGCGATAGCGGGAGAGGACGGAACGAGCAGTACTTC	CASSDSGRGRNEQYF
TRBV28	many	TRBJ2-3	NA	TGTGCCAGCAGCCCGCCCGCAACCACAGATACGCAGTATTTT	CASSPPATTDTQYF
TRBV7-9	many	TRBJ1-5	NA	TGTGCCAGCAGCTTAGCGCAAGGGAATGGTAATCAGCCCCAGCATTTT	CASSLAQGNGNQPQHF
TRBV10-3	many	TRBJ2-1	TRBD1	TGTGCCATCAGTCCGACAGGGGGCAATGAGCAGTTCTTC	CAISPTGGNEQFF
TRBV9	NA	TRBJ2-5	TRBD1	TGTGCCAGCAGCGTAAGGGACAGGGGGCGCAGGGAGACCCAGTACTTC	CASSVRDRGRRETQYF
TRBV12-3/TRBV12-4	many	TRBJ1-5	NA	TGTGCCAGCAGTTCACTCCGACCCAGGAGGGGGGCTAGCAATCAGCCCCAGCATTTT	CASSSLRPRRGASNQPQHF
TRBV7-9	few	TRBJ1-1	TRBD1	TGTGCCAGCAGCCCCTGGACAGGGGGCTTCGGAGCTTTCTTT	CASSPWTGGFGAFF
TRBV28	many	TRBJ2-7	NA	TGTGCCAGCAGTTATGCAGGGACCTACGAGCAGTACTTC	CASSYAGTYEQYF
TRBV9	NA	TRBJ1-2	TRBD1	TGTGCCAGCAGCGTAGGACAGGGAAGGGATGGCTACACCTTC	CASSVGQGRDGYTF
TRBV2	many	TRBJ2-5	NA	TGTGCCAGCATCCAGCTAGGGGCAGGAGGGACCCAGTACTTC	CASIQLGAGGTQYF
TRBV11-2	NA	TRBJ2-7	NA	TGTGCCAGCAGCTCTTTACTAGTTTACGAGCAGTACTTC	CASSSLLVYEQYF
TRBV25-1	NA	TRBJ1-1	NA	TGTGCCAGCAGTGAATTCACCACAGCTGAAGCTTTCTTT	CASSEFTTAEAFF
TRBV29-1	few	TRBJ2-2	TRBD2	TGCAGCGTTGAAGAGCCTAGCGGGAGGGTGAACACCGGGGAGCTGTTTTTT	CSVEEPSGRVNTGELFF
TRBV4-3	NA	TRBJ2-1	NA	TGCGCCAGCAGCATGCTTACAAGCTCCTACAATGAGCAGTTCTTC	CASSMLTSSYNEQFF
TRBV28	many	TRBJ1-5	NA	TGTGCCAGTAACGGGGGTGTACCTTATCAGCCCCAGCATTTT	CASNGGVPYQPQHF
TRBV5-1	few	TRBJ2-5	NA	TGCGCCAGCAGCTCTCTAGCCCCAGAGACCCAGTACTTC	CASSSLAPETQYF
TRBV27	NA	TRBJ2-7	TRBD2	TGTGCCAGCAGTCCCGGGACTAGCGGGAGGGCCGCCGCCTACGAGCAGTACTTC	CASSPGTSGRAAAYEQYF
TRBV30	many	TRBJ1-2	TRBD1	TGTGCCTGGAGTGTCAGGGGGCTGAACTATGGCTACACCTTC	CAWSVRGLNYGYTF
TRBV18	many	TRBJ2-2	NA	TGTGCCAGCTCACCAAACGCGAACACCGGGGAGCTGTTTTTT	CASSPNANTGELFF
TRBV6-1	NA	TRBJ1-1	TRBD1	TGTGCCAGCAGGACAGGGGCTATGGGCACTGAAGCTTTCTTT	CASRTGAMGTEAFF
TRBV30	many	TRBJ2-2	NA	TGTGCCTGGAGTGAGGACACCTACACCGGGGAGCTGTTTTTT	CAWSEDTYTGELFF
TRBV29-1	NA	TRBJ2-1	NA	TGCAGCGTGTCGCAGGATTATGAGCAGTTCTTC	CSVSQDYEQFF
TRBV9	once	TRBJ2-4	TRBD2	TGTGCCAGCAGCGTAGATGGGACTAACAAAAACATTCAGTACTTC	CASSVDGTNKNIQYF
TRBV10-3	NA	TRBJ1-1	TRBD1	TGTGCCATCAGTGAGCAGACAGGGTTGAACACTGAAGCTTTCTTT	CAISEQTGLNTEAFF
TRBV20-1	NA	TRBJ2-5	TRBD2	TGCAGTGCTAGTAGCCCAGGACTAGCGGGAGGAGAGACCCAGTACTTC	CSASSPGLAGGETQYF
TRBV10-3	few	TRBJ2-3	TRBD2	TGTGCCATTGCTAAAGCGGGAGCGAACACAGATACGCAGTATTTT	CAIAKAGANTDTQYF
TRBV6-4	few	TRBJ1-1	NA	TGTGCCAGCACCGACGGGGGGAAGATTTTGAACACTGAAGCTTTCTTT	CASTDGGKILNTEAFF
TRBV28	many	TRBJ2-7	TRBD1	TGTGCCAGCAGCCACATCCGGGACAGGGCCGACTACGAGCAGTACTTC	CASSHIRDRADYEQYF
TRBV20-1	few	TRBJ2-2	TRBD2	TGCAGTGCTAGACCAGCGGGACGAGACACCGGGGAGCTGTTTTTT	CSARPAGRDTGELFF
TRBV12-3/TRBV12-4	few	TRBJ2-7	NA	TGTGCCAGCAGCCTTGTAGTGGGATGGCCCTACGAGCAGTACTTC	CASSLVVGWPYEQYF
TRBV6-6	NA	TRBJ2-1	TRBD2	TGTGCCAGCAGTTACCAGCCTAGCGGGAGGGGCAATGAGCAGTTCTTC	CASSYQPSGRGNEQFF
TRBV6-1	NA	TRBJ1-5	NA	TGTGCCAGCAGTGCAAAATTAGGGACGGCGCGACTTGGGCCCCAGCATTTT	CASSAKLGTARLGPQHF
TRBV7-9	NA	TRBJ2-4	NA	TGTGCCAGCAGCTTAGGGGACATTCAGTACTTC	CASSLGDIQYF
TRBV30	NA	TRBJ2-3	TRBD2	TGTGCCTGGAGTGTACGGTCAGCGGGAATCGCAGATACGCAGTATTTT	CAWSVRSAGIADTQYF
TRBV7-2	many	TRBJ1-4	NA	TGTGCCAGCAGCTTAGGGGCAGGGGCAAATGAAAAACTGTTTTTT	CASSLGAGANEKLFF
TRBV5-8	few	TRBJ1-1	NA	TGTGCCAGCAGCAGAAACAGGGATTCTGAAGCTTTCTTT	CASSRNRDSEAFF
TRBV3-1	medium-sized	TRBJ2-5	TRBD1	TGTGCCAGCCGGGACAGGCAAGAGACCCAGTACTTC	CASRDRQETQYF
TRBV20-1	many	TRBJ1-5	NA	TGCAGTGCCGTGTCGGGGGATCAGCCCCAGCATTTT	CSAVSGDQPQHF
TRBV4-3	NA	TRBJ1-5	TRBD1	TGCGCCAGCAGCCACCGCCAGGGGGGACAGGGGTGGGATCAGCCCCAGCATTTT	CASSHRQGGQGWDQPQHF
TRBV20-1	NA	TRBJ2-1	NA	TGCAGTGCTCCCCGGTTAGACGGGGTGAGCTCCTACAATGAGCAGTTCTTC	CSAPRLDGVSSYNEQFF